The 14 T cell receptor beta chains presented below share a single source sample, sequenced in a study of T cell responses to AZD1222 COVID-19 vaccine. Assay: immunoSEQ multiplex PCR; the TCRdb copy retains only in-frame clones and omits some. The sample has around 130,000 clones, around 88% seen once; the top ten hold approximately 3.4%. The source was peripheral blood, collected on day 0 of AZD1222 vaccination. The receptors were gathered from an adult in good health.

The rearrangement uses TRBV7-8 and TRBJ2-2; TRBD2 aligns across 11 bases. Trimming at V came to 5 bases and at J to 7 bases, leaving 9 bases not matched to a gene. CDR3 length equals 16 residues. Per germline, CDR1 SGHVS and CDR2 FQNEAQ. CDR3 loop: CASSLIAGGLLGELFF. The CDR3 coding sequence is TGTGCCAGCAGCCTCATAGCGGGAGGGCTACTCGGGGAGCTGTTTTTT.

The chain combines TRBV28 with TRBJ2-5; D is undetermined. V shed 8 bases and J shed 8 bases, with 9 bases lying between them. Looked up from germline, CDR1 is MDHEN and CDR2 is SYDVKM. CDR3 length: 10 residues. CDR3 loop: CASGLGTQYF. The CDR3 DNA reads TGTGCCAGCGGCTTGGGAACCCAGTACTTC. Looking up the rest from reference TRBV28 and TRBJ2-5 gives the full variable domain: DVKVTQSSRYLVKRTGEKVFLECVQDMDHENMFWYRQDPGLGLRLIYFSYDVKMKEKGDIPEGYSVSREKKERFSLILESASTNQTSMYLCASGLGTQYFGPGTRLLVL.

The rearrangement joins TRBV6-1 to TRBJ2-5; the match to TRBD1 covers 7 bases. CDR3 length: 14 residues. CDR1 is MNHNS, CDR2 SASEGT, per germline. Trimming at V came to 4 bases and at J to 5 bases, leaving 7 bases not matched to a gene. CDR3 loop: CASSGRGRLETQYF. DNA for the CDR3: TGTGCCAGCAGTGGAAGGGGGCGCCTGGAGACCCAGTACTTC.

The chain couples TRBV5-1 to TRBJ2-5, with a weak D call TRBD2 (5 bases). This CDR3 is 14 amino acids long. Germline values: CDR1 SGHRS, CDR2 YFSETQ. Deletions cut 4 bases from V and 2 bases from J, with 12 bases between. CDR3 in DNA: TGCGCCAGCAGCCCACTAGGAATACAAGAGACCCAGTACTTC. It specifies CASSPLGIQETQYF.

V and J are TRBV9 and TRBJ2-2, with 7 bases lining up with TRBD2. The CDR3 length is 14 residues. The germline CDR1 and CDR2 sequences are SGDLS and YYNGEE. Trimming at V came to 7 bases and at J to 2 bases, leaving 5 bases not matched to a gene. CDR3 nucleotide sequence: TGTGCCAGCGGCGCGGGAGCCAACACCGGGGAGCTGTTTTTT. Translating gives CASGAGANTGELFF.

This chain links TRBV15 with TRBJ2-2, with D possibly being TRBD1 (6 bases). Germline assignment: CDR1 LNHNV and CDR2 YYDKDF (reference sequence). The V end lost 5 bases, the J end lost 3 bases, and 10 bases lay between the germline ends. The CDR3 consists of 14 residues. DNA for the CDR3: TGTGCCACCAGCTACAGGGTATACACCGGGGAGCTGTTTTTT. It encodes CATSYRVYTGELFF.

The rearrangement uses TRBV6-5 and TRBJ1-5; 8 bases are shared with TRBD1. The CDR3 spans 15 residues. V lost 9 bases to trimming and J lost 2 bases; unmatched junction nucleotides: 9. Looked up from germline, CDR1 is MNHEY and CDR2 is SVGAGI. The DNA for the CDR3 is TGTGCCAGTATCGGACAGGGCGTCGGCAATCAGCCCCAGCATTTT. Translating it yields CASIGQGVGNQPQHF.

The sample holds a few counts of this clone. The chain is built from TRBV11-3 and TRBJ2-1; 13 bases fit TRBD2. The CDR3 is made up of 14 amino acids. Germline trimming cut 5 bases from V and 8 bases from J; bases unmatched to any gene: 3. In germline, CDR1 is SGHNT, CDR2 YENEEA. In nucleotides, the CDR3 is TGTGCCAGCAGCACCGGACTAGCGGGGGATGAGCAGTTCTTC. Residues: CASSTGLAGDEQFF.

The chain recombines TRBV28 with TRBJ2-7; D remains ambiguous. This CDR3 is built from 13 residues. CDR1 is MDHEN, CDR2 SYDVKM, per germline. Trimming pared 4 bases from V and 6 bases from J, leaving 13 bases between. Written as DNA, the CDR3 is TGTGCCAGCAGTTCCGGGCCCCTAAGCGAGCAGTACTTC. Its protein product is CASSSGPLSEQYF.

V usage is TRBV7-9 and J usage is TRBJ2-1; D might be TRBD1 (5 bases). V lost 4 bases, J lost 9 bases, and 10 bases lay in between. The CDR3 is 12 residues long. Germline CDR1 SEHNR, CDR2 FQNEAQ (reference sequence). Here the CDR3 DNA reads TGTGCCAGCAGCTCGGACACGCGTGAGCAGTTCTTC. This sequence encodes CASSSDTREQFF.

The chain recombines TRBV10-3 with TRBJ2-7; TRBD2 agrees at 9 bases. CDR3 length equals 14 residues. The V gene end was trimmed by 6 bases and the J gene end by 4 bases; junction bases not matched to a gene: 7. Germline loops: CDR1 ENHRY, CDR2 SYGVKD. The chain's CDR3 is CAIRPGLAGYEQYF. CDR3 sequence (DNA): TGTGCCATCAGACCCGGGCTAGCGGGATACGAGCAGTACTTC.

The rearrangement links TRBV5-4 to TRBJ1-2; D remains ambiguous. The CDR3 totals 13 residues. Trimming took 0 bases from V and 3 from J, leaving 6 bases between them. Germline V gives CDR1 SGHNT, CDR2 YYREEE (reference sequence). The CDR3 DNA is TGTGCCAGCAGCTTGGGTGCGGACTATGGCTACACCTTC. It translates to CASSLGADYGYTF.

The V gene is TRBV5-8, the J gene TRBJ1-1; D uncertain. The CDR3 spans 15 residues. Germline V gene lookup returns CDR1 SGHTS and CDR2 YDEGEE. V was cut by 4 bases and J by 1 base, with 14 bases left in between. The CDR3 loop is CASSPFWGSNTEAFF. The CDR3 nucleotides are TGTGCCAGCAGCCCCTTTTGGGGTTCGAACACTGAAGCTTTCTTT.

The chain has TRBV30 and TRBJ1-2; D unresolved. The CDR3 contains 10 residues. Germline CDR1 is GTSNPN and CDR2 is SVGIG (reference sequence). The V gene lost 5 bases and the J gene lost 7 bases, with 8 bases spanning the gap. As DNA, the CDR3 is TGTGCCTGGGGGGTGGGTGGCTACACCTTC. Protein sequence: CAWGVGGYTF.